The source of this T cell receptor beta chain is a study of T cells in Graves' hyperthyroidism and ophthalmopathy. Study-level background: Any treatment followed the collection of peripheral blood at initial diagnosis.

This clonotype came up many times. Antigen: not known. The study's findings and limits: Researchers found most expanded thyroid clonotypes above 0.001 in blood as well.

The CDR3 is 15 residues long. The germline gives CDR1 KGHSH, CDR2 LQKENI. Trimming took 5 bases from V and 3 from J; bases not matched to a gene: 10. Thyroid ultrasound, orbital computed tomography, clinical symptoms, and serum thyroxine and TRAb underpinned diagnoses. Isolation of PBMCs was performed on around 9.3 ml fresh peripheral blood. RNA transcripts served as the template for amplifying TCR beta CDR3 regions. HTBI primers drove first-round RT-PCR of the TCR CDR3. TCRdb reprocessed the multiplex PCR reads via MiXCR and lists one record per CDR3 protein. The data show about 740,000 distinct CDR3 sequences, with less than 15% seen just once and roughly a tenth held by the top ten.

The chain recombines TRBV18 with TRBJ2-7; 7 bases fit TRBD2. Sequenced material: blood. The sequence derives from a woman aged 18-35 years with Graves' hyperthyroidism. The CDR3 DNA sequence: TGTGCCAGCTCAAGTAGCGGGTCCTTCCTCTACGAGCAGTACTTC. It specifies CASSSSGSFLYEQYF.